A single sample is the source of the 13 T cell receptor beta chains below, sequenced in a study of beta chain features in type 1 diabetes. Since all of the isolated RNA was reverse transcribed, expressed TCRB transcripts were what got sequenced. Produced via immunoSEQ multiplex PCR; TCRdb's table is partial and in-frame only. Seen here are 200,000 to 300,000 clones, about a tenth observed once, and the top ten hold around 0.017%. The antigens for these receptors are not known. Study-level findings and limits: All four CD4+ subsets of Type 1 diabetes patients contained TCRB CDR3s that were moderately but significantly shorter.

Sequenced input: naive CD4+ T cells from blood. These receptors came from a man younger than 40 with type 1 diabetes.

This clone was found a few times. The chain joins TRBV7-2 to TRBJ1-5; tentative D call: TRBD1 (5 bases). This CDR3 is built from 15 residues. V was cut by 4 bases and J by 2 bases, with 12 bases left in between. The germline gives CDR1 SGHTA, CDR2 FQGNSA. The CDR3: CASSYVGGGNQPQHF. Here the CDR3 DNA reads TGTGCCAGCAGCTACGTCGGGGGTGGCAATCAGCCCCAGCATTTT.

This clone was seen more than once but under ten times. The rearrangement links TRBV7-2 to TRBJ1-5; D is ambiguous. With 0 bases removed from V and 0 bases from J, the gap between germline ends came to 6 bases. The CDR3 has 15 amino acids. Germline assignment: CDR1 SGHTA and CDR2 FQGNSA. This CDR3 is CASSLAIGSNQPQHF. In nucleotides, the CDR3 is TGTGCCAGCAGCTTAGCGATCGGTAGCAATCAGCCCCAGCATTTT.

The sample holds a few counts of this clone. The genes are TRBV9 and TRBJ1-1, with 8 bases fitting TRBD1. With 4 bases clipped from V and 0 bases from J, the junction kept 5 bases outside the gene matches. This CDR3 spans 15 amino acids. Germline V gives CDR1 SGDLS, CDR2 YYNGEE. CDR3 in DNA: TGTGCCAGCAGCCCTCGGACAGGGATGAACACTGAAGCTTTCTTT. Translating it yields CASSPRTGMNTEAFF.

This chain uses TRBV5-6 with TRBJ2-7, with no clear D. Germline CDR1 reads SGHDT; CDR2 reads YYEEEE. V was shortened by 3 bases and J by 2 bases, with 15 bases between the two germline ends. This CDR3 has 15 residues. The CDR3 nucleotides are TGTGCCAGCAGCTCCCCGTCGACTTTGACCTACGAGCAGTACTTC. Its protein product is CASSSPSTLTYEQYF.

Only a few counts were recorded for this clone. This chain joins TRBV6-5 and TRBJ2-7; the match to TRBD1 covers 9 bases. This CDR3 comprises 15 residues. Germline V gene sequence: CDR1 MNHEY, CDR2 SVGAGI. With 5 bases clipped from V and 0 bases from J, the junction kept 5 bases outside the gene matches. CDR3 protein: CASSTGTGLSYEQYF. Here the CDR3 DNA reads TGTGCCAGCAGTACCGGGACAGGGCTCTCCTACGAGCAGTACTTC.

The rearrangement uses TRBV28 and TRBJ1-2; the match to TRBD1 covers 8 bases. The ends lost 5 bases at V and 4 bases at J; junction bases unmatched: 6. This CDR3 contains 14 residues. The V gene's germline CDR1 is MDHEN and CDR2 SYDVKM. The CDR3 sequence is CASSISDRAYGYTF. The CDR3 region has the DNA TGTGCCAGCAGTATCTCGGACAGGGCCTATGGCTACACCTTC.

The genes are TRBV5-6 and TRBJ1-2; 8 bases are a match to TRBD1. Germline V gene lookup returns CDR1 SGHDT and CDR2 YYEEEE. The V segment lost 0 bases and the J segment 4 bases; nucleotides outside the gene matches: 2. This CDR3 comprises 14 residues. The CDR3 sequence: CASSLDRGIYGYTF. In DNA, the CDR3 is TGTGCCAGCAGCTTGGACAGGGGGATCTATGGCTACACCTTC.

The chain employs TRBV18 and TRBJ2-3, with TRBD2 matching over 7 bases. This CDR3 has 16 amino acids. Germline V gene lookup returns CDR1 KGHSH and CDR2 LQKENI. Germline trimming cut 3 bases from V and 0 bases from J; bases unmatched to any gene: 6. This chain's CDR3 is CASSPTTGGSTDTQYF. For the CDR3, the DNA is TGTGCCAGCTCACCCACGACGGGAGGCAGCACAGATACGCAGTATTTT.

The chain is built from TRBV6-6 and TRBJ1-5; D gene ambiguous. Trimming stripped 5 bases from V and 6 bases from J, with 8 bases between. This CDR3 is 12 amino acids long. In germline, CDR1 is MNHNY, CDR2 SVGAGI (reference sequence). The DNA for the CDR3 is TGTGCCAGCAGTCCCTATTTTCAGCCCCAGCATTTT. It codes for CASSPYFQPQHF.

CDR3 region: CASSLAAGGPNEQFF. In DNA form, the CDR3 reads TGTGCCAGCAGCTTAGCGGCGGGGGGGCCCAATGAGCAGTTCTTC. The chain joins TRBV7-2 to TRBJ2-1; 9 bases agree with TRBD2. The CDR3 contains 15 residues. Per the germline V gene, CDR1 is SGHTA and CDR2 is FQGNSA. After removal of 0 bases from V and 6 bases from J, the junction contained 3 bases not matched to a gene.

This chain joins TRBV2 and TRBJ2-1; 15 nucleotides match TRBD2. Germline V CDR1 and CDR2: SNHLY, FYNNEI. Losses at the gene ends were 2 bases for V and 6 bases for J; bases not matched to a gene: 2. This CDR3 spans 16 amino acids. The CDR3 region is CASSEQGLAGGNEQFF. DNA for the CDR3: TGTGCCAGCAGTGAACAGGGACTAGCGGGGGGCAATGAGCAGTTCTTC.

This clone was observed a handful of times. The V and J genes are TRBV4-2 and TRBJ2-5; 7 nucleotides match TRBD2. V shed 0 bases, J shed 4 bases, and the junction held 8 bases outside the gene matches. Germline V gene data show CDR1 as LGHNA and CDR2 as YNFKEQ. The CDR3 has 16 amino acids. CDR3 DNA sequence: TGTGCCAGCAGCCAAGAGAGGACTAGAATGGCAGAGACCCAGTACTTC. Residues: CASSQERTRMAETQYF.

The gene calls are TRBV29-1 and TRBJ1-1, with unresolved D. Trimming left V 4 bases short and J 0 bases short, with 12 bases between. Germline V gene lookup returns CDR1 SQVTM and CDR2 ANQGSEA. This CDR3 has 14 residues. CDR3 in DNA: TGCAGCGTTGGAGTGCGGCTGATGAACACTGAAGCTTTCTTT. It yields the protein CSVGVRLMNTEAFF.